This T cell receptor (beta chain) was documented in a study of Ad26.COV2.S vaccination and SARS-CoV-2 variants. As for the study in general: A COV1001 Ad26.COV2.S trial-arm participant provided the sample.

Specified treatment: roughly 20 received Ad26.COV2.S at low or high dose, single or two shots; about 5 received placebo; per-sample allocation not given. At day 63 after the first vaccine or placebo injection, samples were drawn. An Ad26 vector expressing Wuhan-strain SARS-CoV-2 spike served as the vaccine. Germline V gene sequence: CDR1 SEHNR, CDR2 FQNEAQ (reference sequence). Between the trimmed V and J ends, which lost 0 bases and 0 bases, there was a span of 9 bases. The CDR3 has 16 residues. This clone was seen only a few times. Its antigen remains unidentified. Notes on the study in general: Overall T cell responses may have been underestimated by the analyses of TCR breadth and depth. Following vaccination, spike-specific CD8+ and CD4+ T cell responses reportedly exhibited substantial breadth.

Here immunoSEQ multiplex PCR was the method, and the copy in TCRdb shows in-frame clones only, minus some. Of about 400,000 clones in the sample, around 82% were seen once. Material: peripheral blood, obtained in a trial of Ad26.COV2.S vaccine versus placebo. The chain is built from TRBV7-9 and TRBJ2-1; no clear D. This clonotype was obtained from a person between 18 and 65 years old who received the Ad26.COV2.S COVID-19 vaccine or a placebo. CDR3: CASSLAVSLSYNEQFF. The CDR3 nucleotides read TGTGCCAGCAGCTTAGCGGTTTCTCTCTCCTACAATGAGCAGTTCTTC.